This TCR beta chain was observed in a study of blood T cell repertoires in COVID-19. The wider study: T cells, B-cell-depleted T cells, or PBMCs provided the cDNA or gDNA that served as material.

The CDR3 totals 17 residues. The J segment lost 4 bases and the V segment lost 5 bases, leaving 10 bases of the junction unmatched. Per the germline V gene, CDR1 is SEHNR and CDR2 is FQNEAQ (reference sequence). Sequencing was performed with immunoSEQ multiplex PCR; in TCRdb, only in-frame clones are kept and a portion is missing. The table has some 70,000 clones, about four fifths seen once. The gene calls are TRBV7-9 and TRBJ2-3, with 12 bases fitting TRBD2. The TCR originated in a man aged 45-65 years with COVID-19, enrolled during active disease. The sample consisted of peripheral blood. The chain's CDR3 is CASSAEWTSGVADTQYF. For the CDR3, the DNA is TGTGCCAGCAGCGCAGAATGGACTAGCGGGGTGGCAGATACGCAGTATTTT.